The rows below give T cell receptor beta chains drawn from one sample of a study of T cells after yellow fever vaccination. TCRdb itself ran the 5' RACE reads through MiXCR, one entry per CDR3 protein. The table records hundreds of thousands of distinct CDR3 sequences, 9.5% to 15% of them present only once. The sequenced sample was CD4+ T cells sorted from PBMCs, obtained 15 days after the yellow fever booster vaccination. Receptors originate from a man between 18 and 35 years old who received the YFV17D yellow fever vaccine. The CDR3 runs from the conserved cysteine through the conserved F or W. A D gene is named only where the DNA matches it firmly. Clone size is shown for a subset of rows, as once, few, many or a class of expanded clone.

abundance,v_gene,d_gene,j_gene,CDR3nt,CDR3aa
many,TRBV9,-,TRBJ1-1,TGTGCCAGCAGCGTAGCCGGGGACCCCGGGGTTGAAGCTTTCTTT,CASSVAGDPGVEAFF
-,TRBV5-6,-,TRBJ2-3,TGTGCCAGCAGCCGGTCGCAGGTCTGGGCAGATACGCAGTATTTT,CASSRSQVWADTQYF
-,TRBV27,TRBD1,TRBJ1-2,TGTGCCAGCAGTTTAAGGGGACAGTTCTATGGCTACACCTTC,CASSLRGQFYGYTF
many,TRBV9,-,TRBJ2-3,TGTGCCAGCAGCGTGGGGGATACGCAGTATTTT,CASSVGDTQYF
-,TRBV29-1,-,TRBJ2-5,TGCAGCGCCGGGGCCGAGGAGTTAGAGACCCAGTACTTC,CSAGAEELETQYF
-,TRBV24-1,-,TRBJ2-3,TGTGCCACCGAGGGGACCACAGATACGCAGTATTTT,CATEGTTDTQYF
few,TRBV4-3,-,TRBJ1-6,TGCGCCAGCAGCTACTCTCGGAGGAGGGATGGGTTTTCACCCCTCCACTTT,CASSYSRRRDGFSPLHF
few,TRBV7-3,-,TRBJ2-1,TGTGCCAGCAGCCCGGGGCGCGGCCGAACCAATGAGCAGTTCTTC,CASSPGRGRTNEQFF
-,TRBV9,TRBD2,TRBJ2-2,TGTGCCAGCAGCGTCAATCGCGGGGGGGCAACCGGGGAGCTGTTTTTT,CASSVNRGGATGELFF
few,TRBV7-2,-,TRBJ1-4,TGTGCCAGCGAAGGGGTCTTGAAACTGTTTTTT,CASEGVLKLFF
-,TRBV3-1,TRBD2,TRBJ2-1,TGTGCCAGCAGCCAAGCGGGGGGGACCTACAATGAGCAGTTCTTC,CASSQAGGTYNEQFF
-,TRBV5-1,-,TRBJ1-2,TGCGCCAGCAGCTTGGCCACCGGCAGCAACTATGGCTACACCTTC,CASSLATGSNYGYTF
few,TRBV6-6,TRBD1,TRBJ1-2,TGTGCCAGCAGTTACTGGCAGGGGGAGGGTGGCTACACCTTC,CASSYWQGEGGYTF
-,TRBV5-1,TRBD1,TRBJ1-4,TGCGCCAGCAGAGGAGGACAGGGGTATGAAAAACTGTTTTTT,CASRGGQGYEKLFF
-,TRBV7-8,-,TRBJ2-4,TGTGCCAGCAGCTTGACCCACCAGGGGCCGATAGCCAAAAACATTCAGTACTTC,CASSLTHQGPIAKNIQYF
-,TRBV2,-,TRBJ1-5,TGTGCCAGCAGGGGAGGTCTACGTAGCAATCAGCCCCAGCATTTT,CASRGGLRSNQPQHF
many,TRBV6-1,-,TRBJ2-5,TGTGCCAGCAGTGACGATAATAGGGCGGGGAACCATGACCAAGAGACCCAGTACTTC,CASSDDNRAGNHDQETQYF
many,TRBV12-3/TRBV12-4,TRBD1,TRBJ1-3,TGTGCCAGCAGTTCCGGGACAGGGGGTCCTGGAAACACCATATATTTT,CASSSGTGGPGNTIYF
-,TRBV14,TRBD2,TRBJ2-5,TGTGCCAGCAGCCAGGGACTAGCGGGGGCCCTAATCCAAGAGACCCAGTACTTC,CASSQGLAGALIQETQYF
-,TRBV7-3,-,TRBJ1-6,TGTGCCAGCAGCTTAACGATGGGAGGTTCACCCCTCCACTTT,CASSLTMGGSPLHF
-,TRBV18,TRBD1,TRBJ2-3,TGTGCCAGCTCACCACCGGGACAGCACACAGATACGCAGTATTTT,CASSPPGQHTDTQYF
many,TRBV10-3,TRBD2,TRBJ2-1,TGTGCCATCGGGACTAGCACTAATGATGAGCAGTTCTTC,CAIGTSTNDEQFF
few,TRBV7-2,-,TRBJ2-5,TGTGCCAGCAGCGCCGGGGCGAGCGAGACCCAGTACTTC,CASSAGASETQYF
-,TRBV3-1,-,TRBJ1-1,TGTGCCAGCAGCAGTAATCAAGGCACTGAAGCTTTCTTT,CASSSNQGTEAFF
-,TRBV14,TRBD2,TRBJ2-3,TGTGCCAGCAGCCGGGGACTAGCGGCCCCCACAGATACGCAGTATTTT,CASSRGLAAPTDTQYF
-,TRBV6-2/TRBV6-3,-,TRBJ2-1,TGTGCCAGCAGTACGACTATCATTCCCTACAATGAGCAGTTCTTC,CASSTTIIPYNEQFF
many,TRBV4-1,-,TRBJ2-1,TGCGCCAGCAGCCAGTGGGGCGGAAACAATGAGCAGTTCTTC,CASSQWGGNNEQFF
-,TRBV20-1,TRBD1,TRBJ1-4,TGCAGTGCTAGTGCCTCAGGGGGCGCGGATGAAAAACTGTTTTTT,CSASASGGADEKLFF
many,TRBV5-1,-,TRBJ2-3,TGCGCCAGCAGCTTTTGGACGGCAGATACGCAGTATTTT,CASSFWTADTQYF
few,TRBV20-1,-,TRBJ1-3,TGCAGTGCTAGTAGGTTTTCCTCTGGAAACACCATATATTTT,CSASRFSSGNTIYF
few,TRBV7-9,-,TRBJ2-3,TGTGCCAGCAGCTTAGTGGAGGAAGATACGCAGTATTTT,CASSLVEEDTQYF
few,TRBV12-3/TRBV12-4,TRBD1,TRBJ1-2,TGTGCCAGCAGCCTGAGGGGACAGTACTATGGCTACACCTTC,CASSLRGQYYGYTF
-,TRBV7-2,TRBD1,TRBJ2-2,TGTGCCAGCAGCTTAGCTGACAGGGTGGGCGGGGAGCTGTTTTTT,CASSLADRVGGELFF
-,TRBV12-3/TRBV12-4,-,TRBJ1-6,TGTGCCAGCAGTCCCGGGGGGGTGCAGGGCCATAATTCACCCCTCCACTTT,CASSPGGVQGHNSPLHF
few,TRBV7-3,-,TRBJ2-1,TGTGCCAGCAGCTTTACCTCAGGGGCGGAGTATTCGGCGCGGTTCTTC,CASSFTSGAEYSARFF
-,TRBV4-2,-,TRBJ1-1,TGTGCCAGCAGCCAAGAAAACACAGGGATGAACACTGAAGCTTTCTTT,CASSQENTGMNTEAFF
few,TRBV5-6,TRBD1,TRBJ1-5,TGTGCCAGCAGCTTATTACAGGGGGTCTCTCAGCCCCAGCATTTT,CASSLLQGVSQPQHF
-,TRBV6-5,-,TRBJ1-1,TGTGCCAGCACCACCGGGACAAACATGAACACTGAAGCTTTCTTT,CASTTGTNMNTEAFF
-,TRBV6-4,-,TRBJ1-1,TGTGCCAGCAGACAAGGGGGGCCTGAAGCTTTCTTT,CASRQGGPEAFF
-,TRBV15,-,TRBJ1-5,TGTGCCACCAGCTCAAGGATGGTTCGGCGTCAGCCCCAGCATTTT,CATSSRMVRRQPQHF
many,TRBV7-3,TRBD2,TRBJ2-3,TGTGCCAGCAGCGTCACGGGACTAGCGGGGGGGCTCGCAGATACGCAGTATTTT,CASSVTGLAGGLADTQYF
many,TRBV5-1,-,TRBJ2-2,TGCGCCAGCAGCTTGTATGAGGAGACCGGGGAGCTGTTTTTT,CASSLYEETGELFF
many,TRBV7-2,-,TRBJ2-5,TGTGCCAGCAGCTCTCAACCACAAGAGACCCAGTACTTC,CASSSQPQETQYF
-,TRBV29-1,TRBD1,TRBJ1-2,TGCAGCGTTGAAAGACAGGGTGTGGATGGCTACACCTTC,CSVERQGVDGYTF
-,TRBV5-4,-,TRBJ2-3,TGTGCCAGCAGCTTCAGACAGGTCCCGACGGATACGCAGTATTTT,CASSFRQVPTDTQYF
few,TRBV3-1,-,TRBJ2-1,TGTGCCAGCAGCCCCCAGAGCTCTAATGAGCAGTTCTTC,CASSPQSSNEQFF
many,TRBV5-1,-,TRBJ1-1,TGCGCCAGCAGCGGGGACGGGTACACTGAAGCTTTCTTT,CASSGDGYTEAFF
few,TRBV5-1,-,TRBJ2-1,TGCGCCAGCAGCTTGGCAGGATCCCGGGGGAGCTACAATGAGCAGTTCTTC,CASSLAGSRGSYNEQFF
-,TRBV12-3/TRBV12-4,TRBD1,TRBJ1-4,TGTGCCAGCGGTATTTACAGGGGCTTGAATGAAAAACTGTTTTTT,CASGIYRGLNEKLFF
many,TRBV7-9,-,TRBJ2-5,TGTGCCAGCAGCTTTTCTGTCCCTCAAGAGACCCAGTACTTC,CASSFSVPQETQYF